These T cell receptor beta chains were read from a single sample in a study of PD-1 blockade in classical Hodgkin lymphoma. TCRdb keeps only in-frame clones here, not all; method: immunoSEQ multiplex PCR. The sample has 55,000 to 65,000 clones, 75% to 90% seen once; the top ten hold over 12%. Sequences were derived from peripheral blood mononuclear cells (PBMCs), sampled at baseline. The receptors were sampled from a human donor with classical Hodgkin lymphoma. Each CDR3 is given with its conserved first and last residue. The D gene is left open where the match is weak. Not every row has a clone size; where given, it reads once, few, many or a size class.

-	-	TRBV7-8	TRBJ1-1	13	CASSLAGGFEAFF	TGTGCCAGCAGCTTAGCGGGGGGCTTTGAAGCTTTCTTT
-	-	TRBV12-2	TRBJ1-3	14	CASRLARQGNTIYF	TGTGCAAGTCGCTTAGCGCGACAAGGAAACACCATATATTTT
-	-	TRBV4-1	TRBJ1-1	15	CASSQEVPMNTEAFF	TGCGCCAGCAGCCAGGAAGTCCCCATGAACACTGAAGCTTTCTTT
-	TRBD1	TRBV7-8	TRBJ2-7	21	CASSLAAPLGQGPLFTYEQYF	TGTGCCAGCAGCTTAGCTGCACCGCTCGGACAGGGCCCCCTTTTTACCTACGAGCAGTACTTC
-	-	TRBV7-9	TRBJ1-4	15	CASSLARGKNEKLFF	TGTGCCAGCAGCTTAGCTCGGGGAAAGAATGAAAAACTGTTTTTT
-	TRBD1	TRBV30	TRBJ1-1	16	CAWSATTIGTGTEAFF	TGTGCCTGGAGTGCGACAACCATAGGGACAGGGACTGAAGCTTTCTTT
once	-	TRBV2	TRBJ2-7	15	CASESGRKMIYEQYF	TGTGCCAGCGAGTCGGGGCGAAAAATGATATACGAGCAGTACTTC
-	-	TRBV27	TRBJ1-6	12	CASSLPNSPLHF	TGTGCCAGCAGTTTACCCAATTCACCCCTCCACTTT
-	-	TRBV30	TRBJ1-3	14	CAWSGGPHGNTIYF	TGTGCCTGGAGTGGGGGGCCTCATGGAAACACCATATATTTT
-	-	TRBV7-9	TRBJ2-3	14	CASSPALKADTQYF	TGTGCCAGCAGCCCCGCCCTGAAGGCAGATACGCAGTATTTT
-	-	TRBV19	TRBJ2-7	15	CASSIEGLAVYEQYF	TGTGCCAGTAGTATAGAGGGGTTAGCGGTCTACGAGCAGTACTTC
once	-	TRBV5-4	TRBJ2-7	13	CASSSRGTYEQYF	TGTGCCAGCAGCTCCCGGGGGACCTACGAGCAGTACTTC
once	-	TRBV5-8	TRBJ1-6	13	CASRREGISPLHF	TGTGCCAGCCGAAGGGAAGGCATTTCACCCCTCCACTTT
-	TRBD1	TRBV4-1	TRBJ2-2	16	CASSQLGTVLAGELFF	TGCGCCAGCAGCCAACTGGGGACAGTACTGGCAGGGGAGCTGTTTTTT
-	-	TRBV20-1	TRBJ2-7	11	CSASNKYEQYF	TGCAGTGCTAGTAACAAGTACGAGCAGTACTTC
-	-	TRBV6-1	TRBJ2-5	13	CASSENPRGTQYF	TGTGCCAGCAGTGAAAACCCCCGGGGGACCCAGTACTTC
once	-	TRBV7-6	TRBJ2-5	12	CASSGEQETQYF	TGTGCCAGCAGCGGGGAGCAAGAGACCCAGTACTTC
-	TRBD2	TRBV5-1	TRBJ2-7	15	CASRPLAGGTYEQYF	TGCGCCAGCAGGCCCCTAGCGGGGGGAACCTACGAGCAGTACTTC
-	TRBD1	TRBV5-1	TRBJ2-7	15	CASSEVDRRTYEQYF	TGCGCCAGCAGTGAGGTGGACAGGAGGACGTACGAGCAGTACTTC
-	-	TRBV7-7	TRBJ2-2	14	CASGRPANTGELFF	TGTGCTAGCGGAAGGCCTGCGAACACCGGGGAGCTGTTTTTT
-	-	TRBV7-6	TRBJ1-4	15	CASSLDSQFNEKLFF	TGTGCCAGCAGCTTAGACTCTCAGTTTAATGAAAAACTGTTTTTT
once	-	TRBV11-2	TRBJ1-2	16	CASRPALRTLGYGYTF	TGTGCCAGCAGACCGGCTTTACGGACGCTAGGCTATGGCTACACCTTC
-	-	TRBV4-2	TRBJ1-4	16	CASSQVVRDPNEKLFF	TGTGCCAGCAGCCAAGTGGTGAGGGATCCTAATGAAAAACTGTTTTTT
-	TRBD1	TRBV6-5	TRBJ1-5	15	CASRMTGFGNQPQHF	TGTGCCAGCCGCATGACAGGGTTCGGCAATCAGCCCCAGCATTTT
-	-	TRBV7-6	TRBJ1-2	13	CASSERPVGGYTF	TGTGCCAGCAGCGAGAGACCGGTTGGCGGCTACACCTTC
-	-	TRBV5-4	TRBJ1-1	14	CASSLGRGDTEAFF	TGTGCCAGCAGCTTGGGTCGGGGAGACACTGAAGCTTTCTTT
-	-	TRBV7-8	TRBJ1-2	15	CASSLGRPGATGYTF	TGTGCCAGCAGCTTAGGGAGACCAGGGGCTACTGGCTACACCTTC
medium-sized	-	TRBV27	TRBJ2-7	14	CASSLGSSPREQYF	TGTGCCAGCAGTCTTGGGTCATCGCCACGGGAGCAGTACTTC
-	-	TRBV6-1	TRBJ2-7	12	CASSEATYEQYF	TGTGCCAGCAGTGAAGCAACCTACGAGCAGTACTTC
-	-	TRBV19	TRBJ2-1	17	CASSIKSGPSTYNEQFF	TGTGCCAGTAGTATAAAGTCTGGACCTTCAACCTACAATGAGCAGTTCTTC
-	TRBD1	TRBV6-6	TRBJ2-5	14	CASMLGQGGKTQYF	TGTGCCAGCATGCTGGGACAGGGAGGGAAGACCCAGTACTTC
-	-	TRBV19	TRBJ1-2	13	CASTENTAYGYTF	TGTGCCAGTACTGAGAACACGGCTTATGGCTACACCTTC
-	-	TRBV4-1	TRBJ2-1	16	CASSHDSGPIYNEQFF	TGCGCCAGCAGCCATGACTCGGGTCCTATCTACAATGAGCAGTTCTTC
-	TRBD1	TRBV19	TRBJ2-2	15	CASSAGTVNTGELFF	TGTGCCAGTAGTGCCGGGACAGTGAACACCGGGGAGCTGTTTTTT
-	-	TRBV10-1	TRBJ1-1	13	CASSELPYTEAFF	TGCGCCAGCAGTGAGTTGCCTTACACTGAAGCTTTCTTT
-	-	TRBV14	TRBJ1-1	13	CASSQGNGREAFF	TGTGCCAGCAGCCAAGGAAACGGACGAGAAGCTTTCTTT
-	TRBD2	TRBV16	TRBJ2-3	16	CASTPGLAGDTDTQYF	TGTGCCAGCACGCCAGGACTAGCGGGGGACACAGATACGCAGTATTTT
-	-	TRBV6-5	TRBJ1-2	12	CASTTGGEGYTF	TGTGCCAGCACCACCGGGGGCGAAGGCTACACCTTC
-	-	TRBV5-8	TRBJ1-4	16	CASSFRSDVLSEKLFF	TGTGCCAGCAGCTTCAGGTCCGACGTGTTATCTGAAAAACTGTTTTTT
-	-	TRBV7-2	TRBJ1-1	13	CASSFGPRGEAFF	TGTGCCAGCAGCTTCGGACCAAGGGGTGAAGCTTTCTTT
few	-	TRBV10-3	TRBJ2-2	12	CAISYPPGELFF	TGTGCCATCAGTTATCCCCCGGGGGAGCTGTTTTTT
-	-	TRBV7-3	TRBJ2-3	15	CASSLRGTQGDTQYF	TGTGCCAGCAGCTTAAGAGGGACCCAGGGAGATACGCAGTATTTT
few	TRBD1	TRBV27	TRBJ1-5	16	CASSLTGTGFNQPQHF	TGTGCCAGCAGTTTAACCGGGACAGGGTTCAATCAGCCCCAGCATTTT
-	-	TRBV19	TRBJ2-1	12	CASRREGNEQFF	TGTGCCAGTAGGCGCGAGGGAAATGAGCAGTTCTTC
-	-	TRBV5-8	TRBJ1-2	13	CASSLTVLDGYTF	TGTGCCAGCAGCTTAACGGTGCTGGATGGCTACACCTTC
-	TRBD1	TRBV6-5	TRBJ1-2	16	CASSSSQGARSIGYTF	TGTGCCAGCAGTTCCAGCCAGGGGGCGCGTTCCATAGGCTACACCTTC
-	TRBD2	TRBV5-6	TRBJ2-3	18	CASSLAWGSGGPSDTQYF	TGTGCCAGCAGCTTGGCATGGGGTAGCGGGGGGCCATCAGATACGCAGTATTTT
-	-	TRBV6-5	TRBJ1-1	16	CASSYLQGPVPTEAFF	TGTGCCAGCAGTTACCTCCAAGGGCCCGTTCCCACTGAAGCTTTCTTT
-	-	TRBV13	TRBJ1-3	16	CASSLSGFGAGNTIYF	TGTGCCAGCAGCTTAAGTGGGTTTGGGGCTGGAAACACCATATATTTT
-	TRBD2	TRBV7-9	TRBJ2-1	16	CASSLGSGGFLYEQFF	TGTGCCAGCAGCTTAGGTAGCGGGGGGTTCCTCTATGAGCAGTTCTTC
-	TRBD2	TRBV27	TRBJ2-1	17	CASSLLGGGPPGNEQFF	TGTGCCAGCAGTTTATTGGGCGGGGGGCCGCCCGGCAATGAGCAGTTCTTC
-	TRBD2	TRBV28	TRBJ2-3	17	CASSSLLAGDVTDTQYF	TGTGCCAGCAGCAGCCTACTAGCGGGGGACGTCACAGATACGCAGTATTTT
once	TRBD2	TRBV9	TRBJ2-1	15	CASTRRGGVGDEQFF	TGTGCCAGCACCCGACGGGGAGGGGTGGGCGATGAGCAGTTCTTC
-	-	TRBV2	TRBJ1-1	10	CASRGSEAFF	TGTGCCAGCCGGGGGTCTGAAGCTTTCTTT
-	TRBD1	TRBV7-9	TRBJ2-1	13	CASRTGNYNEQFF	TGTGCCAGCAGGACAGGGAACTACAATGAGCAGTTCTTC
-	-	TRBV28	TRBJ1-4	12	CASSLGLEKLFF	TGTGCCAGCAGTTTAGGGCTAGAAAAACTGTTTTTT
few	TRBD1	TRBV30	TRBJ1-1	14	CAWSITGVDTEAFF	TGTGCCTGGAGTATAACAGGGGTTGACACTGAAGCTTTCTTT
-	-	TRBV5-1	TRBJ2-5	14	CASSFTGSQETQYF	TGCGCCAGCAGCTTTACAGGGAGCCAAGAGACCCAGTACTTC